The rows below give T cell receptor beta chains drawn from one sample of a study of T cells in localized non-small cell lung cancer. Method: immunoSEQ multiplex PCR; TCRdb's copy keeps in-frame clones and lacks some. The sample carries under 5,000 clones, about 29% recorded once. This specimen consisted of lung tumor tissue, obtained before any cancer treatment. The receptor set was obtained from a woman aged 35 to 69 with stage II squamous cell lung carcinoma. The CDR3 runs from the conserved cysteine through the conserved F or W. Each record gives: V gene, clone size, D gene, J gene, CDR3 protein, CDR3 DNA. The D gene is left open where the match is weak. Expanded clones are given a class, and other clones once, few, many or no size at all.

v_call: TRBV6-7; clone_size: NA; d_call: NA; j_call: TRBJ2-5; cdr3_aa: CASSESGRVRSQDF; cdr3_nt: TGTGCCAGCAGTGAATCGGGTAGGGTTCGAAGTCAGGACTTC
v_call: TRBV7-5; clone_size: NA; d_call: NA; j_call: TRBJ1-4; cdr3_aa: CASTVAGTGNEKLFF; cdr3_nt: TGTGCCAGCACCGTAGCTGGGACAGGGAATGAAAAACTGTTTTTT
v_call: TRBV18; clone_size: NA; d_call: NA; j_call: TRBJ1-3; cdr3_aa: CASSPPVSEWPISGNTIYF; cdr3_nt: TGTGCCAGCTCACCACCGGTCTCGGAGTGGCCGATCTCTGGAAACACCATATATTTT
v_call: TRBV28; clone_size: NA; d_call: NA; j_call: TRBJ2-3; cdr3_aa: CASSPAGTRGLRDTQYF; cdr3_nt: TGTGCCAGCAGTCCCGCCGGGACCCGGGGCTTGAGAGATACGCAGTATTTT
v_call: TRBV19; clone_size: few; d_call: NA; j_call: TRBJ1-1; cdr3_aa: CASSITGWGTEAFF; cdr3_nt: TGTGCCAGTAGTATAACTGGATGGGGCACTGAAGCTTTCTTT
v_call: TRBV9; clone_size: few; d_call: NA; j_call: TRBJ1-6; cdr3_aa: CASSVDAGRGSPLHF; cdr3_nt: TGTGCCAGCAGCGTAGATGCAGGGAGGGGTTCACCCCTCCACTTT
v_call: TRBV11-3; clone_size: few; d_call: NA; j_call: TRBJ1-5; cdr3_aa: CASSLGGGLNNQPQHF; cdr3_nt: TGTGCCAGCAGCTTGGGAGGTGGGCTTAACAATCAGCCCCAGCATTTT
v_call: TRBV14; clone_size: NA; d_call: NA; j_call: TRBJ1-2; cdr3_aa: CASSPGLGPWGYTF; cdr3_nt: TGTGCCAGCAGCCCGGGACTGGGGCCTTGGGGCTACACCTTC
v_call: TRBV28; clone_size: NA; d_call: NA; j_call: TRBJ1-3; cdr3_aa: CASSLMRGGGNTIYF; cdr3_nt: TGTGCCAGCAGTTTAATGAGAGGGGGTGGAAACACCATATATTTT
v_call: TRBV11-3; clone_size: few; d_call: TRBD1; j_call: TRBJ2-1; cdr3_aa: CASSYPDRGAYNEQFF; cdr3_nt: TGTGCCAGCAGCTATCCGGACAGGGGGGCCTACAATGAGCAGTTCTTC
v_call: TRBV19; clone_size: few; d_call: NA; j_call: TRBJ2-1; cdr3_aa: CASTLGGSSYNEQFF; cdr3_nt: TGTGCCAGTACATTGGGCGGAAGCTCCTACAATGAGCAGTTCTTC
v_call: TRBV28; clone_size: NA; d_call: TRBD2; j_call: TRBJ2-2; cdr3_aa: CASSRTSGITGELFF; cdr3_nt: TGTGCCAGCAGTCGAACTAGCGGGATTACCGGGGAGCTGTTTTTT
v_call: TRBV11-3; clone_size: NA; d_call: TRBD1; j_call: TRBJ2-7; cdr3_aa: CASSLDVDRVYEQYF; cdr3_nt: TGTGCCAGCAGCTTAGATGTCGACAGGGTTTACGAGCAGTACTTC
v_call: TRBV11-3; clone_size: NA; d_call: NA; j_call: TRBJ1-5; cdr3_aa: CASSLGADRAYQPQHF; cdr3_nt: TGTGCCAGCAGCTTGGGGGCGGACAGAGCCTATCAGCCCCAGCATTTT
v_call: TRBV10-2; clone_size: NA; d_call: TRBD2; j_call: TRBJ2-5; cdr3_aa: CASSYGTSGKETQYF; cdr3_nt: TGCGCCAGCAGTTATGGGACTAGCGGAAAAGAGACCCAGTACTTC
v_call: TRBV6-8; clone_size: NA; d_call: NA; j_call: TRBJ1-3; cdr3_aa: CASSYSGGISGNTIYF; cdr3_nt: TGTGCCAGCAGTTACTCGGGGGGGATCTCTGGAAACACCATATATTTT
v_call: TRBV28; clone_size: few; d_call: NA; j_call: TRBJ1-2; cdr3_aa: CASSTRQERWDGYTF; cdr3_nt: TGTGCCAGCTCCACCCGCCAGGAGAGGTGGGATGGCTACACCTTC
v_call: TRBV6-8; clone_size: few; d_call: TRBD2; j_call: TRBJ2-1; cdr3_aa: CASSDSGSSYNEQFF; cdr3_nt: TGTGCCAGCAGCGATAGCGGGAGCTCCTACAATGAGCAGTTCTTC
v_call: TRBV30; clone_size: NA; d_call: NA; j_call: TRBJ1-1; cdr3_aa: CAWSVKGNTEAFF; cdr3_nt: TGTGCCTGGAGTGTAAAAGGGAACACTGAAGCTTTCTTT
v_call: TRBV29-1; clone_size: NA; d_call: NA; j_call: TRBJ2-1; cdr3_aa: CSAPGQRAYNEQFF; cdr3_nt: TGCAGCGCCCCCGGCCAGCGGGCCTACAATGAGCAGTTCTTC
v_call: TRBV30; clone_size: NA; d_call: NA; j_call: TRBJ2-3; cdr3_aa: CAWSVKAGTTDTQYF; cdr3_nt: TGTGCCTGGAGTGTTAAGGCGGGAACGACAGATACGCAGTATTTT
v_call: TRBV28; clone_size: NA; d_call: TRBD2; j_call: TRBJ2-7; cdr3_aa: CASSPQAGTTSYEQYF; cdr3_nt: TGTGCCAGCAGCCCCCAGGCGGGGACTACCTCTTACGAGCAGTACTTC
v_call: TRBV11-3; clone_size: medium-sized; d_call: NA; j_call: TRBJ2-3; cdr3_aa: CASSPERAGVTDTQYF; cdr3_nt: TGTGCCAGCAGTCCTGAGCGGGCCGGGGTTACAGATACGCAGTATTTT
v_call: TRBV11-3; clone_size: NA; d_call: NA; j_call: TRBJ2-7; cdr3_aa: CASSFSGRRTYEQYF; cdr3_nt: TGTGCCAGCAGCTTTAGCGGCCGGAGGACGTACGAGCAGTACTTC